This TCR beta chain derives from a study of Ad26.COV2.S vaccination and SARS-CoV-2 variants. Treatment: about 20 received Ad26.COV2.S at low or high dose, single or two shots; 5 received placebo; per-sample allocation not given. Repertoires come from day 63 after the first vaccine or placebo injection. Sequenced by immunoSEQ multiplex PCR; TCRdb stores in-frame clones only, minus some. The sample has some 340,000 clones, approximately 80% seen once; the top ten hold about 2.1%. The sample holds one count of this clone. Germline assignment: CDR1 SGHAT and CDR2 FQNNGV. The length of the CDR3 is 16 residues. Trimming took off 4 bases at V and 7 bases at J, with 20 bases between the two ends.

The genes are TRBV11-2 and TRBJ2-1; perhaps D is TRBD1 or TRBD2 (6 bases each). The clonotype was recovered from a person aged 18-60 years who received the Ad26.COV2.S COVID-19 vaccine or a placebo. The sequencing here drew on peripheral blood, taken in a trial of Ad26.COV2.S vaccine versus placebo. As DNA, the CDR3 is TGTGCCAGCAGCTCAACCCGACGAGGGGGGCCAAATGAGCAGTTCTTC. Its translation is CASSSTRRGGPNEQFF.